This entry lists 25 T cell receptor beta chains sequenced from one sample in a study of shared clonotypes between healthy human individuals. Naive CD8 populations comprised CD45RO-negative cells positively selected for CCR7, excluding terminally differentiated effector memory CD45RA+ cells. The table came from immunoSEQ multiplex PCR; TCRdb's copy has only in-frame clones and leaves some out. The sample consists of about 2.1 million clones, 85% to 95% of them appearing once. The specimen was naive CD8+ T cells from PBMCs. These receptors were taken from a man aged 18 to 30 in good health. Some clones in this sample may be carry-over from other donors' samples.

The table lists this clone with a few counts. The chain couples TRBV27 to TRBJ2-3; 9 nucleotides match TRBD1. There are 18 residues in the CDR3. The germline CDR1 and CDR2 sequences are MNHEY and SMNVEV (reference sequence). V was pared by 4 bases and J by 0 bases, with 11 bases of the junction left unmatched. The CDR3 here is CASSSTGTGKLSTDTQYF. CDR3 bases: TGTGCCAGCAGTTCGACCGGGACAGGGAAACTTAGCACAGATACGCAGTATTTT.

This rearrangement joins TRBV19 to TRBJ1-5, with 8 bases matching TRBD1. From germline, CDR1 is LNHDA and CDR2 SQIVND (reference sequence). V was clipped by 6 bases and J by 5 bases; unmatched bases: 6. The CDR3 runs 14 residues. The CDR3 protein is CASRSGRGHQPQHF. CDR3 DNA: TGTGCCAGTAGATCGGGCAGGGGGCATCAGCCCCAGCATTTT.

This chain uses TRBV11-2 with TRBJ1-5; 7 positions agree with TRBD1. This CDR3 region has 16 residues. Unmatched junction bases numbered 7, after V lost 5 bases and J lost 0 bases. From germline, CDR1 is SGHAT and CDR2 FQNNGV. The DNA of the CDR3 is TGTGCCAGCAGCCCGGGGACAGTTTATAGCAATCAGCCCCAGCATTTT. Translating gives CASSPGTVYSNQPQHF.

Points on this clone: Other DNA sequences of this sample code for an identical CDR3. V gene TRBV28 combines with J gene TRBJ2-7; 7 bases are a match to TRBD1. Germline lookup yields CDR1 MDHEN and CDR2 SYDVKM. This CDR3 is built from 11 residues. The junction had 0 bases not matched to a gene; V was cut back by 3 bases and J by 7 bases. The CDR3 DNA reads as TGTGCCAGCAGTTTCAGGGGGGAGCAGTACTTC. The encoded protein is CASSFRGEQYF.

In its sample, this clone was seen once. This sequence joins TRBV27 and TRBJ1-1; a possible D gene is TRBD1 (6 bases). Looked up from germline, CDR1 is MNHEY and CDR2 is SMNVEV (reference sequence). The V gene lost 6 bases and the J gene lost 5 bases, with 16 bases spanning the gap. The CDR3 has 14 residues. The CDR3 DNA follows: TGTGCCAGCAGCCCCGCCCCGGGACAAACTGAAGCTTTCTTT. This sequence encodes CASSPAPGQTEAFF.

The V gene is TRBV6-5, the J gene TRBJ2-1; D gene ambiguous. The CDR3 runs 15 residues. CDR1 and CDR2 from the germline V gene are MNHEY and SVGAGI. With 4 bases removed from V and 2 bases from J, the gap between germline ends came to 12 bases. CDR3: CASSSGLFPYNEQFF. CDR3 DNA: TGTGCCAGCAGTTCCGGCCTGTTTCCCTACAATGAGCAGTTCTTC.

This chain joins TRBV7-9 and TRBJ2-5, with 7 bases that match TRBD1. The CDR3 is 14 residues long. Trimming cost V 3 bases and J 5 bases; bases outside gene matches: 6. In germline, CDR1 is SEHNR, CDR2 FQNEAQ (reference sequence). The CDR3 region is CASSFPGGWETQYF. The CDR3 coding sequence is TGTGCCAGCAGCTTTCCAGGGGGTTGGGAGACCCAGTACTTC.

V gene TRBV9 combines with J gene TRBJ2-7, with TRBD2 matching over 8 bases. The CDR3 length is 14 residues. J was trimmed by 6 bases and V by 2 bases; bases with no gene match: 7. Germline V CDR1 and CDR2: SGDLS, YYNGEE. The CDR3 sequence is CASSVSGGPLEQYF. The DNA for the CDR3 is TGTGCCAGCAGCGTGTCGGGAGGGCCTCTCGAGCAGTACTTC.

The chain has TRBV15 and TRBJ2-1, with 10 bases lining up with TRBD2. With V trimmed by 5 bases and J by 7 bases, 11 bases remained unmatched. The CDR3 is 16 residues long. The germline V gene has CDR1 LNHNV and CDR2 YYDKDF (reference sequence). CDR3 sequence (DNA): TGTGCCACCAGCGTATATAGCGGGAGGACAATAAATGAGCAGTTCTTC. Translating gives CATSVYSGRTINEQFF. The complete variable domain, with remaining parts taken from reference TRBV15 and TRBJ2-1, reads DAMVIQNPRYQVTQFGKPVTLSCSQTLNHNVMYWYQQKSSQAPKLLFHYYDKDFNNEADTPDNFQSRRPNTSFCFLDIRSPGLGDTAMYLCATSVYSGRTINEQFFGPGTRLTVL.

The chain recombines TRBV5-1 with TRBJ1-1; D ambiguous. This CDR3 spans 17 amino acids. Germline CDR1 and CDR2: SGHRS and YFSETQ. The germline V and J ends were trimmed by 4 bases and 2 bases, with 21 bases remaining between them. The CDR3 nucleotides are TGCGCCAGCAGCCGAGGACGACGTGAGGGCTTAAACACTGAAGCTTTCTTT. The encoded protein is CASSRGRREGLNTEAFF.

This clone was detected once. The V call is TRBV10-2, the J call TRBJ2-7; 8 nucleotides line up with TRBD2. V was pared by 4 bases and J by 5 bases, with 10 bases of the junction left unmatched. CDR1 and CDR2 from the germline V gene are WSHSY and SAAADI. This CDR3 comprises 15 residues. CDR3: CASSVQGGRYHEQYF. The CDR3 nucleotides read TGCGCCAGCAGTGTCCAAGGCGGGAGGTACCACGAGCAGTACTTC.

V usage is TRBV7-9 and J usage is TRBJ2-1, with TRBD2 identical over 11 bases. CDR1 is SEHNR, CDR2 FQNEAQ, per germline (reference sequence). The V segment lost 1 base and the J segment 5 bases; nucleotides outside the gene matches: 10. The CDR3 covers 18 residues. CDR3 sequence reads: CASSLEGQTSGIHNEQFF. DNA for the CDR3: TGTGCCAGCAGCTTAGAAGGCCAGACTAGCGGGATCCACAATGAGCAGTTCTTC.

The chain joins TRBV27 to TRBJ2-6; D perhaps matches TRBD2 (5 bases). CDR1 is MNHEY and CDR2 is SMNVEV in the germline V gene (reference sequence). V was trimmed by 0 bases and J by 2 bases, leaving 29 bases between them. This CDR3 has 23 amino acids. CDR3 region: CASSLSSFFSPEYSGPGANVLTF. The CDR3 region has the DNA TGTGCCAGCAGTTTATCGAGTTTTTTTTCTCCGGAATACAGCGGTCCTGGGGCCAACGTCCTGACTTTC.

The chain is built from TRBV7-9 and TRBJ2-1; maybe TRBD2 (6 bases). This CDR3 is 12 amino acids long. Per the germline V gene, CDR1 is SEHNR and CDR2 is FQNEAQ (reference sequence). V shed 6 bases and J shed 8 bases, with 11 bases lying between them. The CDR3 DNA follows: TGTGCCAGCAGGTTGAGACTAGATGAGCAGTTCTTC. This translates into CASRLRLDEQFF.

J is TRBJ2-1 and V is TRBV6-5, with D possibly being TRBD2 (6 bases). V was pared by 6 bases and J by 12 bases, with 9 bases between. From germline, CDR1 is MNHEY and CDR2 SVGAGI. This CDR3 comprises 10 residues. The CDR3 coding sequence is TGTGCCAGCAGAGCCGGGGGGCAGTTCTTC. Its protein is CASRAGGQFF.

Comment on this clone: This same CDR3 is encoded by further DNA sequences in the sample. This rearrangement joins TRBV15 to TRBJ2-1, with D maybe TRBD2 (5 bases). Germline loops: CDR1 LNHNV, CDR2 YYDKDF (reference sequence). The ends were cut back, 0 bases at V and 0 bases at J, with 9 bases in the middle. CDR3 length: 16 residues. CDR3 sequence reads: CATSRDRGGSYNEQFF. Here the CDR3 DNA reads TGTGCCACCAGCAGAGATCGTGGAGGCTCCTACAATGAGCAGTTCTTC.

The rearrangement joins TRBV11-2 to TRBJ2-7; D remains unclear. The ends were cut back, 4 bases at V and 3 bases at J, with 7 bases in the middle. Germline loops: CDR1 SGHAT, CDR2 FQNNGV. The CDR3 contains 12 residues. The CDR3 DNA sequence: TGTGCCAGCAGCTCCGAACACTACGAGCAGTACTTC. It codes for CASSSEHYEQYF.

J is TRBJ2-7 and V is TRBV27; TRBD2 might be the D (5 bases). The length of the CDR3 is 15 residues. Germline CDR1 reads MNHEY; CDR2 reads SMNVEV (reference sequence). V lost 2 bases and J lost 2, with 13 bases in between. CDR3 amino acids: CASSLTSGQPYEQYF. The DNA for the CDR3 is TGTGCCAGCAGTTTAACCAGCGGCCAACCCTACGAGCAGTACTTC.

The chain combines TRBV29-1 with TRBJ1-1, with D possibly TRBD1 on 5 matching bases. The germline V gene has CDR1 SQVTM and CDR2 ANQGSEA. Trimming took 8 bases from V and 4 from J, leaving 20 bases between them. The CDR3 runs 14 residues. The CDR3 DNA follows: TGCAGCATTCCTGGGGACGAGGCGGTCACTGAAGCTTTCTTT. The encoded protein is CSIPGDEAVTEAFF.

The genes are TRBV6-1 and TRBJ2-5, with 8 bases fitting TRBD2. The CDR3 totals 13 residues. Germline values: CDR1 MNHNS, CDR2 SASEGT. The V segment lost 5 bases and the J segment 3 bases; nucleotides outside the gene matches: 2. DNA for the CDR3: TGTGCCAGCAGTCACGGGGGGGAAGAGACCCAGTACTTC. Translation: CASSHGGEETQYF.

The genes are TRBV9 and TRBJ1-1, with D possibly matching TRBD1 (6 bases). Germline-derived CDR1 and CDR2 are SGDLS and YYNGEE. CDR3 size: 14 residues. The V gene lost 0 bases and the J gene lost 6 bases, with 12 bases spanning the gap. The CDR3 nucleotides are TGTGCCAGCAGCGTAGAGGAGGGGGGTCCTGAAGCTTTCTTT. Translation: CASSVEEGGPEAFF.

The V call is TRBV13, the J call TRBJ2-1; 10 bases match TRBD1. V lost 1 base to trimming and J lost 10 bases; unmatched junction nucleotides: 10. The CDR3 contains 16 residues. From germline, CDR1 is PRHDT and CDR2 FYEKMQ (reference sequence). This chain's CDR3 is CASSLAGTGAFWEQFF. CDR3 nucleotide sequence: TGTGCCAGCAGCTTAGCCGGGACAGGGGCTTTCTGGGAGCAGTTCTTC.

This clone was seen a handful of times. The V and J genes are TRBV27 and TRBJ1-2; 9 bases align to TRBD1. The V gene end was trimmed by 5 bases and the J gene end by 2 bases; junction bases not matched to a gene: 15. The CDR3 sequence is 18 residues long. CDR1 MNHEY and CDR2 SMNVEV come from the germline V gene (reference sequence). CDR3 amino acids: CASSPAAGQGARNYGYTF. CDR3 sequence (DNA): TGTGCCAGCAGTCCAGCAGCGGGACAGGGAGCCCGCAACTATGGCTACACCTTC.

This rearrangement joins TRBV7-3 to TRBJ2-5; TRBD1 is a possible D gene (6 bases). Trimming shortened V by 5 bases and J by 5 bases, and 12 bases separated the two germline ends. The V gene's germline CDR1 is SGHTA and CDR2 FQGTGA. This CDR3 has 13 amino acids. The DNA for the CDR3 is TGTGCCAGCAGCCCAGGGGAATCGGAGACCCAGTACTTC. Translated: CASSPGESETQYF.

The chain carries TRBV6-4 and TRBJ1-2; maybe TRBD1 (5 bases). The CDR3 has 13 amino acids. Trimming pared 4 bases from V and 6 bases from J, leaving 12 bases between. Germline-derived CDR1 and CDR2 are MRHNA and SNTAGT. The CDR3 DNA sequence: TGTGCCAGCAGTGCCGGGGGGGGGAATGGCTACACCTTC. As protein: CASSAGGGNGYTF.